The entry that follows covers one T cell receptor (beta chain) sequence. This entry comes from a study of CD8 T cells in Susac syndrome. V was trimmed by 0 bases and J by 5 bases, leaving 13 bases between them. Germline V lookup: CDR1 DFQATT, CDR2 SNEGSKA (reference sequence). This CDR3 is built from 14 residues. RNA totalling about 0.45 to 1 ug underwent reverse transcription with random hexamers. TCRdb ran MiXCR on the immunoSEQ multiplex PCR reads and lists one entry per CDR3 protein. This table holds tens of thousands of distinct CDR3 sequences, over 85% found once. The source material was CD8+ T cells from PBMCs. The J gene is TRBJ1-1, the V gene TRBV20-1; unclear D gene. The TCR comes from a human donor with Susac syndrome. CDR3: CSARDGGEVTEAFF. The CDR3 bases are TGCAGTGCTAGAGATGGTGGGGAGGTTACTGAAGCTTTCTTT.